These 16 T cell receptor beta chains share one sample of origin, sequenced in a study of T cell repertoires in cytomegalovirus infection. No antigen has been assigned to these receptors. TCRdb re-analysed the reads in MiXCR, keeping a single row per CDR3 protein. This table holds around 340,000 distinct CDR3 sequences, roughly 28% found once. The sequences come from cultured PBMCs, collected from culture after CMV antigen stimulation. The receptors come from a human donor in good health (CMV status not recorded). Some clones in this sample may be carry-over from other donors' samples.

This clonotype appeared many times. The V and J genes are TRBV2 and TRBJ1-4; TRBD1 might be the D (6 bases). With 1 base removed from V and 13 bases from J, the gap between germline ends came to 19 bases. The germline V gene encodes CDR1 SNHLY and CDR2 FYNNEI. This CDR3 has 15 residues. CDR3 sequence reads: CASSEGGTPPESLFF. In DNA form, the CDR3 reads TGTGCCAGCAGTGAAGGGGGGACACCCCCGGAATCACTGTTTTTT.

The chain has TRBV19 and TRBJ2-1; 8 positions agree with TRBD1. There are 16 residues in the CDR3. The V gene's germline CDR1 is LNHDA and CDR2 SQIVND (reference sequence). Trimming at V came to 5 bases and at J to 4 bases, leaving 10 bases not matched to a gene. This chain's CDR3 is CASSHPGTGAYNEQFF. As DNA, the CDR3 is TGTGCCAGTAGTCATCCCGGGACAGGAGCTTACAATGAGCAGTTCTTC.

This chain links TRBV7-9 with TRBJ1-1, with 9 bases identical to TRBD1. From germline, CDR1 is SEHNR and CDR2 FQNEAQ (reference sequence). This CDR3 spans 13 amino acids. J lost 6 bases, V lost 4 bases, and 3 bases had no gene match. CDR3 in DNA: TGTGCCAGCAGCTCTACAGGGGGCCCTGAAGCTTTCTTT. This sequence encodes CASSSTGGPEAFF.

V is TRBV19 and J is TRBJ1-1; 9 positions match TRBD1. V gave up 4 bases and J gave up 0 bases; unmatched junction bases: 6. This CDR3 has 16 amino acids. Germline loops: CDR1 LNHDA, CDR2 SQIVND (reference sequence). This chain's CDR3 is CASSTRGQGMNTEAFF. CDR3 bases: TGTGCCAGTAGTACGCGCGGACAGGGGATGAACACTGAAGCTTTCTTT.

The chain links TRBV7-3 to TRBJ2-2; D gene unclear. Germline CDR1 and CDR2: SGHTA and FQGTGA. Trimming removed 1 base from V and 3 bases from J, with 6 bases in between. This CDR3 has 14 amino acids. For the CDR3, the DNA is TGTGCCAGCAGCTTAAATACGGACACCGGGGAGCTGTTTTTT. This sequence encodes CASSLNTDTGELFF.

The chain carries TRBV7-8 and TRBJ2-7; possible D gene TRBD1, 5 bases. The V and J ends lost 1 base and 3 bases respectively, with 13 bases between them. The CDR3 is 15 amino acids. Per the germline V gene, CDR1 is SGHVS and CDR2 is FQNEAQ. Here the CDR3 reads CASSLEVGARYEQYF. The CDR3 DNA sequence: TGTGCCAGCAGCTTAGAGGTAGGGGCGCGCTACGAGCAGTACTTC.

For this clonotype: This may be a read error: a much more frequent sequence differs by one nucleotide. This chain uses TRBV11-2 with TRBJ2-3; no firm D call. Trimming pared 1 base from V and 4 bases from J, leaving 3 bases between. Germline V gene lookup returns CDR1 SGHAT and CDR2 FQNNGV. The CDR3 runs to 12 residues. CDR3 protein: CASSLVPDTQYF. In nucleotides, the CDR3 is TGTGCCAGCAGCTTAGTACCAGATACGCAGTATTTT.

In its sample, this clonotype was seen a few times. The genes are TRBV5-6 and TRBJ1-1; D is unresolved. This CDR3 contains 15 residues. Germline V lookup: CDR1 SGHDT, CDR2 YYEEEE. Trimming shortened V by 0 bases and J by 3 bases, and 12 bases separated the two germline ends. CDR3 sequence (DNA): TGTGCCAGCAGCTTGGTGGGTCTGAGGGACACTGAAGCTTTCTTT. Translating gives CASSLVGLRDTEAFF.

The sample holds many counts of this clonotype. The CDR3 DNA follows: TGTGCCAGCAGCTTAGCTGACAGGGGGCAGAATATCCCCCAAGAGACCCAGTACTTC. Translation: CASSLADRGQNIPQETQYF. The V call is TRBV7-2, the J call TRBJ2-5; 10 nucleotides align to TRBD1. V shed 0 bases and J 1 base; nucleotides not matched to a gene: 11. Germline V gene sequence: CDR1 SGHTA, CDR2 FQGNSA. This CDR3 comprises 19 residues.

This clonotype was detected only a few times. V usage is TRBV12-3 or TRBV12-4 and J usage is TRBJ2-7, with D maybe TRBD1 (5 bases). The CDR3 runs 15 residues. Deletions cut 7 bases from V and 7 bases from J, with 23 bases between. For the CDR3, the DNA is TGTGCCAGCACTCTATCCACCGGGCCCCCAGGGGAGCAGTACTTC. As protein: CASTLSTGPPGEQYF.

This clonotype was counted a few times. The chain joins TRBV19 to TRBJ1-1, with D hard to call. V was pared by 5 bases and J by 0 bases, with 10 bases between. CDR1 is LNHDA and CDR2 is SQIVND in the germline V gene (reference sequence). The CDR3 extends over 14 amino acids. Here the CDR3 DNA reads TGTGCCAGTAGTCCTATCACGGTGAACACTGAAGCTTTCTTT. This gives the protein CASSPITVNTEAFF.

This clonotype was seen only a few times. The chain links TRBV20-1 to TRBJ1-5, with D hard to call. This CDR3 has 14 amino acids. Looked up from germline, CDR1 is DFQATT and CDR2 is SNEGSKA (reference sequence). V was pared by 0 bases and J by 7 bases, with 13 bases between. The CDR3 region has the DNA TGCAGTGCTAGAGATCCGGAGGGCCACCAGCCCCAGCATTTT. Protein sequence: CSARDPEGHQPQHF.

This clonotype has a handful of counts. CDR3 sequence: CASSSGIQETQYF. For the CDR3, the DNA is TGCGCCAGCAGCTCAGGGATCCAAGAGACCCAGTACTTC. V and J are TRBV5-1 and TRBJ2-5, with D maybe TRBD1 (5 bases). This CDR3 has 13 residues. The V gene's germline CDR1 is SGHRS and CDR2 YFSETQ. V lost 3 bases and J lost 1, with 7 bases in between. The whole variable domain, filled in from reference TRBV5-1 and TRBJ2-5, reads KAGVTQTPRYLIKTRGQQVTLSCSPISGHRSVSWYQQTPGQGLQFLFEYFSETQRNKGNFPGRFSGRQFSNSRSEMNVSTLELGDSALYLCASSSGIQETQYFGPGTRLLVL.

The rearrangement links TRBV5-4 to TRBJ1-2; D gene ambiguous. The V end lost 3 bases, the J end lost 9 bases, and 12 bases lay between the germline ends. The V gene's germline CDR1 is SGHNT and CDR2 YYREEE (reference sequence). The CDR3 consists of 12 residues. The CDR3 here is CASSWANFSYTF. For the CDR3, the DNA is TGTGCCAGCAGCTGGGCCAATTTTAGCTACACCTTC.

This clonotype was counted only a few times. This sequence joins TRBV7-9 and TRBJ2-7, with D possibly matching TRBD2 (6 bases). V was clipped by 5 bases and J by 2 bases, with 16 bases between them. Germline CDR1 SEHNR, CDR2 FQNEAQ (reference sequence). The CDR3 length is 15 residues. In DNA form, the CDR3 reads TGTGCCAGCAGCAACCGAGGGACTGGGACCTACGAGCAGTACTTC. Amino acids: CASSNRGTGTYEQYF.

The V call is TRBV30, the J call TRBJ2-6, with a tentative D call TRBD1 (5 bases). Deletions cut 3 bases from V and 0 bases from J, with 12 bases between. The CDR3 totals 16 residues. CDR1 GTSNPN and CDR2 SVGIG come from the germline V gene (reference sequence). The CDR3 here is CAWRGLGVSGANVLTF. The CDR3 DNA reads as TGTGCCTGGAGAGGCCTAGGGGTCTCTGGGGCCAACGTCCTGACTTTC.